A single sample is the source of the 15 T cell receptor beta chains below, sequenced in a study of T-cell memory formation after mild COVID-19. Each CDR3 protein is one row after TCRdb ran MiXCR on the 5' RACE reads. Of hundreds of thousands of distinct CDR3 sequences listed, approximately 13% are singletons. The material sequenced was PBMCs or a T cell subset sorted from them (not recorded which). All receptors come from a man younger than 30 who had mild COVID-19 (a few samples of this study predate the infection). Cell type and time point are not known.

As DNA, the CDR3 is TGCGCCAGCAGCTTGGCAAGCCTGGGGGAAAAACTGTTTTTT. It is translated as CASSLASLGEKLFF. The gene calls are TRBV5-1 and TRBJ1-4; D unresolved. The V gene's germline CDR1 is SGHRS and CDR2 YFSETQ. This CDR3 is 14 amino acids long. Trimming shortened V by 0 bases and J by 8 bases, and 11 bases separated the two germline ends.

The chain recombines TRBV27 with TRBJ1-4; maybe TRBD1 (6 bases). The V and J ends lost 2 bases and 5 bases respectively, with 12 bases between them. This CDR3 region has 15 residues. Germline V gene lookup returns CDR1 MNHEY and CDR2 SMNVEV (reference sequence). DNA for the CDR3: TGTGCCAGCAGTTTACTGGGGGCCGTGAATGAAAAACTGTTTTTT. Translation: CASSLLGAVNEKLFF.

About this clonotype itself: At one end the junction does not follow the germline gene, possibly because of a read error. J is TRBJ2-1 and V is TRBV10-3, with D perhaps matching TRBD1 or TRBD2 (5 bases each). Germline lookup yields CDR1 ENHRY and CDR2 SYGVKD. There are 14 residues in the CDR3. The CDR3 here is CAINTPGRINQQFF. In DNA form, the CDR3 reads TGTGCCATCAATACCCCGGGACGTATCAATCAGCAGTTCTTC.

This clonotype was picked up a small number of times. The chain joins TRBV28 to TRBJ2-7; possible D gene TRBD1, 5 bases. Per the germline V gene, CDR1 is MDHEN and CDR2 is SYDVKM. The CDR3 is made up of 18 amino acids. Trimming stripped 3 bases from V and 3 bases from J, with 24 bases between. This CDR3 is CASSLSGWDQGNYYEQYF. The CDR3 DNA reads as TGTGCCAGCAGTTTGTCAGGGTGGGATCAGGGCAACTACTACGAGCAGTACTTC.

The gene calls are TRBV28 and TRBJ2-7; no firm D call. The CDR3 covers 17 residues. Germline V gives CDR1 MDHEN, CDR2 SYDVKM. V gave up 0 bases and J gave up 0 bases, with 15 bases separating them. The CDR3 protein is CASSLCTAQHHSYEQYV. The DNA for the CDR3 is TGTGCCAGCAGTTTATGCACAGCGCAGCACCACTCCTACGAGCAGTACGTC.

This clonotype showed up just a few times. The chain recombines TRBV20-1 with TRBJ2-3, with 8 bases lining up with TRBD2. This CDR3 has 12 residues. V shed 5 bases and J 8 bases; nucleotides not matched to a gene: 6. Looked up from germline, CDR1 is DFQATT and CDR2 is SNEGSKA (reference sequence). CDR3 sequence: CSAGKAGGTQYF. Here the CDR3 DNA reads TGCAGTGCTGGAAAGGCGGGGGGTACGCAGTATTTT.

The chain joins TRBV4-2 to TRBJ2-5; a possible D gene is TRBD1 (5 bases). Germline V CDR1 and CDR2: LGHNA, YNFKEQ. V was shortened by 0 bases and J by 5 bases, with 16 bases between the two germline ends. The CDR3 runs to 16 residues. The CDR3 reads CASSQDLPGPSETQYF. The DNA of the CDR3 is TGTGCCAGCAGCCAAGACCTTCCAGGGCCGAGTGAGACCCAGTACTTC.

The CDR3 protein is CASSLTVGQGDTEAFF. CDR3 coding DNA: TGCGCCAGCAGCTTGACCGTGGGACAGGGTGACACTGAAGCTTTCTTT. The V call is TRBV5-1, the J call TRBJ1-1; 9 positions match TRBD1. CDR1 and CDR2 from the germline V gene are SGHRS and YFSETQ. Unmatched junction bases numbered 7, after V lost 1 base and J lost 3 bases. The length of the CDR3 is 16 residues.

This clonotype was found many times. V usage is TRBV20-1 and J usage is TRBJ1-4, with TRBD1 matching over 8 bases. Germline trimming cut 5 bases from V and 8 bases from J; bases unmatched to any gene: 7. The germline CDR1 and CDR2 sequences are DFQATT and SNEGSKA (reference sequence). This CDR3 is 13 amino acids long. CDR3 in DNA: TGCAGTGCTGGGACAGGAGGAGACGAAAAACTGTTTTTT. The encoded protein is CSAGTGGDEKLFF.

At least ten counts were recorded for this clonotype. The chain recombines TRBV12-3 or TRBV12-4 with TRBJ2-7; D possibly corresponds to TRBD1 (5 bases). V was shortened by 6 bases and J by 0 bases, with 9 bases between the two germline ends. CDR3 length: 13 residues. CDR3 sequence: CASRGLSSYEQYF. Written as DNA, the CDR3 is TGTGCCAGCAGGGGGCTAAGCTCCTACGAGCAGTACTTC.

The chain joins TRBV19 to TRBJ2-2; D is unresolved. CDR1 is LNHDA, CDR2 SQIVND, per germline (reference sequence). The germline V and J ends were trimmed by 2 bases and 0 bases, with 7 bases remaining between them. The CDR3 length is 15 residues. The CDR3 sequence is CASSISAANTGELFF. Written as DNA, the CDR3 is TGTGCCAGTAGTATAAGCGCCGCGAACACCGGGGAGCTGTTTTTT. The full variable domain, with the rest looked up from reference TRBV19 and TRBJ2-2, is DGGITQSPKYLFRKEGQNVTLSCEQNLNHDAMYWYRQDPGQGLRLIYYSQIVNDFQKGDIAEGYSVSREKKESFPLTVTSAQKNPTAFYLCASSISAANTGELFFGEGSRLTVL.

The rearrangement links TRBV4-1 to TRBJ2-7; a possible D gene is TRBD2 (6 bases). There are 15 residues in the CDR3. V was cut by 0 bases and J by 3 bases, with 12 bases left in between. In germline, CDR1 is MGHRA, CDR2 YSYEKL. This CDR3 is CASSQDRSGVYEQYV. DNA for the CDR3: TGCGCCAGCAGCCAAGACCGGTCGGGGGTCTACGAGCAGTACGTC.

The V gene is TRBV5-1, the J gene TRBJ2-3; maybe TRBD1 (6 bases). This CDR3 region has 15 residues. Trimming stripped 5 bases from V and 0 bases from J, with 13 bases between. Per germline, CDR1 SGHRS and CDR2 YFSETQ. The CDR3 DNA sequence: TGCGCCAGCAGTCCAGGGGAGATAAGCACAGATACGCAGTATTTT. Amino acid sequence: CASSPGEISTDTQYF.

This clonotype was picked up a small number of times. The chain couples TRBV29-1 to TRBJ1-2; tentative D call: TRBD1 (5 bases). Germline V CDR1 and CDR2: SQVTM, ANQGSEA. V lost 4 bases to trimming and J lost 8 bases, with 11 bases between them. This CDR3 has 11 amino acids. The CDR3 reads CSVAFGDGYTF. The CDR3 DNA sequence: TGCAGCGTTGCGTTCGGGGACGGCTACACCTTC.

V and J are TRBV12-3 or TRBV12-4 and TRBJ1-4; 9 bases line up with TRBD1. The CDR3 is made up of 15 amino acids. With 5 bases clipped from V and 7 bases from J, the junction kept 8 bases outside the gene matches. The DNA of the CDR3 is TGTGCCAGCAGTCCACAGGGGGCCCAGGGTGAAAAACTGTTTTTT. Its protein product is CASSPQGAQGEKLFF.